Each of the 23 T cell receptor beta chains below was sequenced from the same sample in a study of coeliac disease. Data came from immunoSEQ multiplex PCR; TCRdb stores just in-frame clones and leaves some out. The profile covers 1,000 to 1,400 clones, with roughly 58% appearing a single time and about 47% taken by the ten largest. The sequenced material came from intraepithelial lymphocytes from the gut. These receptors were collected from a woman under 40 without celiac disease.

This clone has just a few counts. V is TRBV6-1 and J is TRBJ1-2, with D hard to call. Looked up from germline, CDR1 is MNHNS and CDR2 is SASEGT. There are 11 residues in the CDR3. V lost 3 bases to trimming and J lost 4 bases, with 3 bases between them. The CDR3 region is CASSDSYGYTF. As DNA, the CDR3 is TGTGCCAGCAGTGACAGCTATGGCTACACCTTC.

The J gene is TRBJ2-7, the V gene TRBV5-1; D unresolved. The CDR3 sequence is 14 residues long. The germline V and J ends were trimmed by 0 bases and 0 bases, with 7 bases remaining between them. Per germline, CDR1 SGHRS and CDR2 YFSETQ. In DNA, the CDR3 is TGCGCCAGCAGCTTGGGCGGAAACTCCTACGAGCAGTACTTC. It translates to CASSLGGNSYEQYF. Drawing the rest from reference TRBV5-1 and TRBJ2-7, the complete variable domain is KAGVTQTPRYLIKTRGQQVTLSCSPISGHRSVSWYQQTPGQGLQFLFEYFSETQRNKGNFPGRFSGRQFSNSRSEMNVSTLELGDSALYLCASSLGGNSYEQYFGPGTRLTVT.

The genes are TRBV27 and TRBJ2-1; 8 nucleotides align to TRBD2. Trimming at V came to 8 bases and at J to 2 bases, leaving 5 bases not matched to a gene. CDR3 size: 14 residues. Germline-derived CDR1 and CDR2 are MNHEY and SMNVEV (reference sequence). CDR3: CASGRGGPYNEQFF. The CDR3 DNA is TGTGCCAGCGGTCGGGGGGGCCCCTACAATGAGCAGTTCTTC.

This clone has more than one count but fewer than ten. The CDR3 sequence is CASSLAPLGQGFSYEQYF. In DNA form, the CDR3 reads TGTGCCAGCAGTTTAGCCCCCCTTGGGCAGGGTTTCTCCTACGAGCAGTACTTC. The V and J genes are TRBV27 and TRBJ2-7, with D perhaps matching TRBD1 (5 bases). Germline CDR1 and CDR2: MNHEY and SMNVEV (reference sequence). The CDR3 runs to 18 residues. The V end lost 2 bases, the J end lost 0 bases, and 20 bases lay between the germline ends.

In this sample, this clone is medium-sized. V usage is TRBV7-9 and J usage is TRBJ1-2; 9 bases are a match to TRBD1. The V and J ends lost 5 bases and 9 bases, in that order; junction bases with no gene match: 7. CDR1 is SEHNR, CDR2 FQNEAQ, per germline (reference sequence). This CDR3 has 13 residues. The CDR3 nucleotides read TGTGCCAGCAGCCCGGGACAGGGCGGTAGCTACACCTTC. This gives the protein CASSPGQGGSYTF.

The chain uses TRBV11-2 and TRBJ1-1, with D unclear. This CDR3 is built from 13 residues. Trimming removed 3 bases from V and 0 bases from J, with 5 bases in between. Germline CDR1 SGHAT, CDR2 FQNNGV. For the CDR3, the DNA is TGTGCCAGCAGCTTGTCTCTGAACACTGAAGCTTTCTTT. Protein sequence: CASSLSLNTEAFF.

This chain joins TRBV7-2 and TRBJ2-5; D possibly corresponds to TRBD2 (6 bases). The CDR3 spans 14 residues. V was pared by 5 bases and J by 2 bases, with 12 bases between. CDR1 SGHTA and CDR2 FQGNSA come from the germline V gene. CDR3 DNA: TGTGCCAGCAGCCGTTCCGGGGGTCAAGAGACCCAGTACTTC. Residues: CASSRSGGQETQYF.

The sample holds a few counts of this clone. This chain joins TRBV5-6 and TRBJ1-4; D perhaps matches TRBD1 (6 bases). V shed 2 bases and J shed 4 bases, with 9 bases lying between them. The CDR3 runs 14 residues. Germline V CDR1 and CDR2: SGHDT, YYEEEE. The CDR3 loop reads CASSLGQSNEKLFF. The DNA of the CDR3 is TGTGCCAGCAGCTTAGGACAGAGTAATGAAAAACTGTTTTTT. Based on the CDR3 plus reference TRBV5-6 and TRBJ1-4, the full variable domain is DAGVTQSPTHLIKTRGQQVTLRCSPKSGHDTVSWYQQALGQGPQFIFQYYEEEERQRGNFPDRFSGHQFPNYSSELNVNALLLGDSALYLCASSLGQSNEKLFFGSGTQLSVL.

The J gene is TRBJ1-5, the V gene TRBV6-1; D ambiguous. The CDR3 consists of 14 residues. Trimming cost V 4 bases and J 0 bases, with 7 bases left between them. Germline CDR1 MNHNS, CDR2 SASEGT. The CDR3, as DNA: TGTGCCAGCAGTGCGGGGTATAGCAATCAGCCCCAGCATTTT. Translation: CASSAGYSNQPQHF.

This clone was observed a single time. The rearrangement links TRBV4-1 to TRBJ2-7; 13 bases map to TRBD2. CDR3 length equals 15 residues. Germline V lookup: CDR1 MGHRA, CDR2 YSYEKL. The trim removed 6 bases at V and 2 bases at J, leaving 4 bases unmatched. Here the CDR3 DNA reads TGCGCCAGCAGTGCGGGACTAGCGGGGCCCTACGAGCAGTACTTC. It translates to CASSAGLAGPYEQYF.

This clone was seen only a few times. The rearrangement joins TRBV6-4 to TRBJ2-3; D not resolved. The CDR3 has 16 amino acids. Trimming cost V 6 bases and J 0 bases, with 16 bases left between them. CDR1 is MRHNA and CDR2 is SNTAGT in the germline V gene. This CDR3 is CASRVTPSKSTDTQYF. Here the CDR3 DNA reads TGTGCCAGCAGGGTGACTCCCTCCAAGAGCACAGATACGCAGTATTTT.

This clone was seen once. The chain uses TRBV9 and TRBJ2-2, with 9 bases fitting TRBD2. This CDR3 is built from 17 residues. Germline V CDR1 and CDR2: SGDLS, YYNGEE. Losses at the gene ends were 0 bases for V and 2 bases for J; bases not matched to a gene: 5. In DNA form, the CDR3 reads TGTGCCAGCAGCGTAGACCCTAGCGGGGTAAACACCGGGGAGCTGTTTTTT. This encodes CASSVDPSGVNTGELFF.

The chain has TRBV29-1 and TRBJ2-1; 8 nucleotides agree with TRBD2. J lost 5 bases, V lost 6 bases, and 18 bases had no gene match. The CDR3 length is 17 residues. Germline-derived CDR1 and CDR2 are SQVTM and ANQGSEA. The CDR3 spells CSVDEPNTGGGNNEQFF. The CDR3 coding sequence is TGCAGCGTAGACGAACCCAACACTGGCGGGGGGAACAATGAGCAGTTCTTC.

The J gene is TRBJ2-1, the V gene TRBV9; TRBD2 matches 8 bases. Germline V gene lookup returns CDR1 SGDLS and CDR2 YYNGEE. V dropped 3 bases and J dropped 6; count of bases not matched to a gene: 17. The CDR3 covers 18 residues. The CDR3 DNA is TGTGCCAGCAGCGCAGCCCCCTCGGGGGGGCCAGAGAGCAATGAGCAGTTCTTC. It specifies CASSAAPSGGPESNEQFF.

V and J are TRBV5-1 and TRBJ2-3; a weak D match, TRBD2 (6 bases). There are 16 residues in the CDR3. The germline V and J ends were trimmed by 0 bases and 0 bases, with 11 bases remaining between them. Germline values: CDR1 SGHRS, CDR2 YFSETQ. CDR3 DNA sequence: TGCGCCAGCAGCTTGGTTGCGGGGAAAAGCACAGATACGCAGTATTTT. This gives the protein CASSLVAGKSTDTQYF.

The V gene is TRBV15, the J gene TRBJ2-1, with 9 bases aligning to TRBD1. The CDR3 loop spans 15 amino acids. The germline CDR1 and CDR2 sequences are LNHNV and YYDKDF (reference sequence). Trimming at V came to 7 bases and at J to 5 bases, leaving 9 bases not matched to a gene. CDR3 coding DNA: TGTGCCACCAATTTACAGGGGGCGAAGAACAATGAGCAGTTCTTC. Its translation is CATNLQGAKNNEQFF.

This clone appeared a few times. The V call is TRBV15, the J call TRBJ1-5; perhaps TRBD1 as D (5 bases). Germline V gene sequence: CDR1 LNHNV, CDR2 YYDKDF (reference sequence). There are 16 residues in the CDR3. Trimming took 5 bases from V and 2 from J, leaving 16 bases between them. The CDR3 here is CATSFLGAAGNQPQHF. The CDR3 DNA reads TGTGCCACCAGCTTCCTAGGGGCGGCAGGCAATCAGCCCCAGCATTTT.

The chain carries TRBV6-4 and TRBJ1-3, with D hard to call. V was clipped by 5 bases and J by 0 bases, with 5 bases between them. CDR1 is MRHNA, CDR2 SNTAGT, per germline. The CDR3 is 13 amino acids. In DNA form, the CDR3 reads TGTGCCAGCAGTATATTCTCTGGAAACACCATATATTTT. This sequence encodes CASSIFSGNTIYF.

In its sample, this clone ranks as large. This chain links TRBV7-2 with TRBJ2-7; 13 bases line up with TRBD2. CDR1 is SGHTA and CDR2 is FQGNSA in the germline V gene. The CDR3 length is 14 residues. V shed 5 bases and J 4 bases; nucleotides not matched to a gene: 2. The CDR3 bases are TGTGCCAGCAGCGAGGGACTAGCGGGGTACGAGCAGTACTTC. This translates into CASSEGLAGYEQYF. Full variable domain (outside the CDR3, taken from reference TRBV7-2 and TRBJ2-7): GAGVSQSPSNKVTEKGKDVELRCDPISGHTALYWYRQSLGQGLEFLIYFQGNSAPDKSGLPSDRFSAERTGGSVSTLTIQRTQQEDSAVYLCASSEGLAGYEQYFGPGTRLTVT.

This clone has a handful of counts. The chain carries TRBV6-6 and TRBJ2-1; 8 bases match TRBD1. Germline lookup yields CDR1 MNHNY and CDR2 SVGAGI (reference sequence). Trimming cost V 5 bases and J 3 bases; bases outside gene matches: 9. The CDR3 totals 16 residues. The CDR3 region has the DNA TGTGCCAGCAGTGGAATCAGGGGGCTCGTCTACAATGAGCAGTTCTTC. This gives the protein CASSGIRGLVYNEQFF.

The gene calls are TRBV11-1 and TRBJ2-5; TRBD1 matches 8 bases. The CDR3 extends over 17 amino acids. The ends lost 5 bases at V and 4 bases at J; junction bases unmatched: 15. Germline CDR1 reads SGHAT; CDR2 reads FQDESV (reference sequence). CDR3 sequence reads: CASSPRLGQGAGETQYF. DNA of the CDR3: TGTGCCAGCAGCCCCCGGTTGGGGCAGGGGGCAGGAGAGACCCAGTACTTC.

The gene calls are TRBV5-4 and TRBJ1-4; TRBD1 matches 8 bases. CDR1 is SGHNT and CDR2 is YYREEE in the germline V gene (reference sequence). This CDR3 has 14 amino acids. J was trimmed by 8 bases and V by 4 bases; bases with no gene match: 7. CDR3 sequence reads: CASSLDRVGEKLFF. The CDR3 bases are TGTGCCAGCAGCCTGGACAGGGTAGGGGAAAAACTGTTTTTT.

This clone was counted only a few times. The CDR3 here is CASSTPLLDRAAEAFF. CDR3 DNA: TGTGCCAGCAGCACGCCGTTGTTGGACAGGGCGGCTGAAGCTTTCTTT. The chain carries TRBV5-8 and TRBJ1-1; 8 bases match TRBD1. The V and J ends lost 4 bases and 6 bases, in that order; junction bases with no gene match: 14. The CDR3 is made up of 16 amino acids. Germline V lookup: CDR1 SGHTS, CDR2 YDEGEE.